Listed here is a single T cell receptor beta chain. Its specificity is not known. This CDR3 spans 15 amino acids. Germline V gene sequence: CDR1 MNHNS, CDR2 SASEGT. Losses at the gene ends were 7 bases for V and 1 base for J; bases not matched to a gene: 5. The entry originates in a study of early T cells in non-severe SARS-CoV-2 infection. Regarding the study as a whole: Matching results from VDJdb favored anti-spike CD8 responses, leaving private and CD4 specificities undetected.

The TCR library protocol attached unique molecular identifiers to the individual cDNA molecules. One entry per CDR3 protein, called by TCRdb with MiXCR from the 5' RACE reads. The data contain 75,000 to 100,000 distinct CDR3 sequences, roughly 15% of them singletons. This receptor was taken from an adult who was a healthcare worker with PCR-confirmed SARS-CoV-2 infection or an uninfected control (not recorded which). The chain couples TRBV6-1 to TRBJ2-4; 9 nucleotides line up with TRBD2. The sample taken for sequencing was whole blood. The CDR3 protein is CASNLAGTAKNIQYF. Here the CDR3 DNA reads TGTGCCAGCAACCTAGCGGGGACTGCCAAAAACATTCAGTACTTC.